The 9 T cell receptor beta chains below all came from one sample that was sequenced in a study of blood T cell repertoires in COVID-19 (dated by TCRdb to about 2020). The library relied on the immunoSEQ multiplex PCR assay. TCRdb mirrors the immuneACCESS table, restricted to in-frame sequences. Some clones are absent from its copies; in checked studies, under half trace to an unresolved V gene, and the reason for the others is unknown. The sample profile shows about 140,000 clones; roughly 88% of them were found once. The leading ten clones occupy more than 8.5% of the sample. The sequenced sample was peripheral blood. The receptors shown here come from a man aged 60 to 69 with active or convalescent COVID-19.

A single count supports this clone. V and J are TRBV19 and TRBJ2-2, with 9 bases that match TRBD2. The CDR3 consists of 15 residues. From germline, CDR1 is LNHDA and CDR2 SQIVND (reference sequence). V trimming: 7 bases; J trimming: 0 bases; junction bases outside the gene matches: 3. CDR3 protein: CASKAGGPNTGELFF. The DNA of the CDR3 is TGTGCCAGTAAAGCGGGGGGTCCGAACACCGGGGAGCTGTTTTTT. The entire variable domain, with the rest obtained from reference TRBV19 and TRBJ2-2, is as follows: DGGITQSPKYLFRKEGQNVTLSCEQNLNHDAMYWYRQDPGQGLRLIYYSQIVNDFQKGDIAEGYSVSREKKESFPLTVTSAQKNPTAFYLCASKAGGPNTGELFFGEGSRLTVL.

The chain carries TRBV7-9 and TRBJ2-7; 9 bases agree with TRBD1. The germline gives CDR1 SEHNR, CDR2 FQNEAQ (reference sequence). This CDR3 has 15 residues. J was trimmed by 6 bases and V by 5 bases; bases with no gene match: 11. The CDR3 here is CASSPAGQGYGEQYV. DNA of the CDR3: TGTGCCAGCAGCCCGGCGGGACAGGGATACGGCGAGCAGTACGTC.

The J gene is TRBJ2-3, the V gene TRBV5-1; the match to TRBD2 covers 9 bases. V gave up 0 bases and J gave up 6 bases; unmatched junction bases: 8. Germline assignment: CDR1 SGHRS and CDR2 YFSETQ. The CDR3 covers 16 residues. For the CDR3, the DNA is TGCGCCAGCAGCTTGGTAGGTAGCGGGAGTATGGATACGCAGTATTTT. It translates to CASSLVGSGSMDTQYF.

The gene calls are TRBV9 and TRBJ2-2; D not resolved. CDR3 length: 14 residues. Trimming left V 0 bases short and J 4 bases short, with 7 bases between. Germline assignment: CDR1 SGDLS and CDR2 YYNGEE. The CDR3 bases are TGTGCCAGCAGCGTAGACCCCAGCACCGGGGAGCTGTTTTTT. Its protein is CASSVDPSTGELFF.

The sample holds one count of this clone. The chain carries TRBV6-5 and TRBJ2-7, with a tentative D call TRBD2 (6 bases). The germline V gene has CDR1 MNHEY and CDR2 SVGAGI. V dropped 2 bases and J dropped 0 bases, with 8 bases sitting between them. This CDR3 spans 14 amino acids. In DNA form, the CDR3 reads TGTGCCAGCAGTTACGGGGGGTTCTCCTACGAGCAGTACTTC. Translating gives CASSYGGFSYEQYF.

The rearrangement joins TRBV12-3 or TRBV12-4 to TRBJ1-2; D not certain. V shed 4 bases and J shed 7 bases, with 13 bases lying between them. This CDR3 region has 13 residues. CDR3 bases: TGTGCCAGCAGTTCCGGGATCGGCTCTGGCTACACCTTC. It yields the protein CASSSGIGSGYTF.

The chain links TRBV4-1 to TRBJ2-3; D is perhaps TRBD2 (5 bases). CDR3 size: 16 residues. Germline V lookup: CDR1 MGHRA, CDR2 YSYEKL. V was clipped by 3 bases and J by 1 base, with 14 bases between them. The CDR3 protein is CASSQRRGSRTDTQYF. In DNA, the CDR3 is TGCGCCAGCAGCCAGCGCCGGGGATCTCGCACAGATACGCAGTATTTT.

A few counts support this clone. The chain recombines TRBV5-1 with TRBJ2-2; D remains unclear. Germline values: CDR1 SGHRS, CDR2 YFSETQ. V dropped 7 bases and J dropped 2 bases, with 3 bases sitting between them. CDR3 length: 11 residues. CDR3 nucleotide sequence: TGCGCCAGCTCTAACACCGGGGAGCTGTTTTTT. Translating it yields CASSNTGELFF.

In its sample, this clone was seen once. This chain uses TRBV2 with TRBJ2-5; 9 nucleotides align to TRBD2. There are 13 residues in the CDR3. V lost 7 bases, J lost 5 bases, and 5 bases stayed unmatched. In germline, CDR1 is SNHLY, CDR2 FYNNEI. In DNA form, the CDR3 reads TGTGCCAGCAAGGGGCGGGAGGGGGAGACCCAGTACTTC. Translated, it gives CASKGREGETQYF. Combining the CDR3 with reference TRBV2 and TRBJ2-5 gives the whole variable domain EPEVTQTPSHQVTQMGQEVILRCVPISNHLYFYWYRQILGQKVEFLVSFYNNEISEKSEIFDDQFSVERPDGSNFTLKIRSTKLEDSAMYFCASKGREGETQYFGPGTRLLVL.